This is a list of T cell receptor beta chains from one sample in a study of CD8+ T cells in alopecia areata. The assay was immunoSEQ multiplex PCR, and TCRdb's table has in-frame clones only and misses some. Altogether hundreds of thousands of clones are present, roughly two fifths being singletons, with the ten largest covering about 0.48%. Sequences were derived from CD4+ T cells sorted from blood, sampled around week 30, from a patient treated with tofacitinib. These receptors all come from a human donor with alopecia areata. Each CDR3 is given with its conserved first and last residue. D genes are given only for firm matches. Not all rows give a size; the values are once, few, many and, for expanded clones, a class.

TRBJ2-7 TRBV16 NA few CASSRLSRDYEQYF TGTGCCAGCAGCCGATTAAGTCGGGACTACGAGCAGTACTTC
TRBJ1-2 TRBV6-5 NA NA CATTAGANYGYTF TGTGCCACCACGGCGGGAGCTAACTATGGCTACACCTTC
TRBJ2-7 TRBV6-5 TRBD1 NA CASRDRGYEQYF TGTGCCAGCCGGGACAGGGGCTACGAGCAGTACTTC
TRBJ1-2 TRBV30 TRBD1 few CAWSVNMGQGYGYTF TGTGCCTGGAGCGTAAACATGGGACAGGGGTATGGCTACACCTTC
TRBJ2-1 TRBV5-1 TRBD1 NA CASSLRDRGSNEQFF TGCGCCAGCAGCTTGAGAGACAGGGGGAGCAATGAGCAGTTCTTC
TRBJ2-7 TRBV29-1 TRBD2 NA CSVEDSWTSGYYEQYF TGCAGCGTTGAAGATTCGTGGACTAGCGGGTACTACGAGCAGTACTTC
TRBJ1-1 TRBV29-1 TRBD1 NA CSVVQTGGSMNTEAFF TGCAGCGTTGTACAGACAGGGGGCTCCATGAACACTGAAGCTTTCTTT
TRBJ2-1 TRBV2 TRBD2 NA CASSPQTGGLMFF TGTGCCAGCAGTCCTCAGACCGGGGGACTAATGTTCTTC
TRBJ2-7 TRBV29-1 TRBD1 few CSVPMRDRGSYEQYF TGCAGCGTTCCTATGCGGGACAGGGGTTCCTACGAGCAGTACTTC
TRBJ2-3 TRBV4-1 NA NA CASSQGEADTQYF TGCGCCAGCAGCCAAGGAGAAGCAGATACGCAGTATTTT